Included here is one TCR beta chain sequence, with context. Its target is unknown. TCRdb's table, derived via immunoSEQ multiplex PCR, lists solely in-frame clones and lacks some. Of approximately 17,000 clones in the sample, over 60% are singletons; the top ten hold under 35%. The record originates from a study of T cells after posttransplantation cyclophosphamide. Study-wide results and limits: Recipient CMV seropositivity and CMV reactivation strongly tracked TRB clonality.

V shed 2 bases, J shed 0 bases, and the junction held 5 bases outside the gene matches. This CDR3 spans 16 amino acids. Germline lookup yields CDR1 SGHNT and CDR2 YYREEE (reference sequence). A marrow graft followed busulfan-fludarabine conditioning, with cyclophosphamide on days +3 and +4. V usage is TRBV5-4 and J usage is TRBJ1-3, with 7 bases fitting TRBD1. This receptor was identified in a female patient in her thirties or forties who received an allogeneic stem cell transplant from a related donor, was CMV-positive, and had no GVHD. These T cells may partly come from the graft donor. The sample in question was CD8+ T cells sorted from PBMCs, obtained 1903 days after a stem cell transplant with posttransplant cyclophosphamide. Written as DNA, the CDR3 is TGTGCCAGCAGCTTCCTGGACAGGTCCTCTGGAAACACCATATATTTT. Its translation: CASSFLDRSSGNTIYF.